These 17 T cell receptor beta chains were sequenced from one sample in a study of technical replicates of blood from several donors. Generated by immunoSEQ multiplex PCR, the TCRdb table keeps only in-frame clones and is missing some. There are approximately 99,000 clones in the sample; roughly 96% occur only once, and more than 0.3% lies in the top ten. Sequencing was done on a sample of T cells isolated from PBMCs. The receptors were sampled from a human donor in good health.

With regard to this clone: At one of its ends the junction is not consistent with the germline gene, which may arise from a read error. V and J are TRBV29-1 and TRBJ1-1; weak D call: TRBD1 (6 bases). This CDR3 has 13 amino acids. Germline assignment: CDR1 SQVTM and CDR2 ANQGSEA. The DNA for the CDR3 is TGCAGCGCCGCCGACAGGCTGAACACTGAAGTTTTCTTT. Translating gives CSAADRLNTEVFF.

The chain couples TRBV11-3 to TRBJ2-2; maybe TRBD2 (5 bases). Deletions cut 4 bases from V and 0 bases from J, with 9 bases between. The germline CDR1 and CDR2 sequences are SGHNT and YENEEA. This CDR3 is 15 amino acids long. As DNA, the CDR3 is TGTGCCAGCAGCTACCGAGGGCCGAACACCGGGGAGCTGTTTTTT. This codes for CASSYRGPNTGELFF.

This rearrangement joins TRBV7-9 to TRBJ1-5; TRBD1 agrees at 11 bases. J lost 0 bases, V lost 3 bases, and 4 bases had no gene match. This CDR3 contains 17 residues. CDR1 and CDR2 from the germline V gene are SEHNR and FQNEAQ (reference sequence). The CDR3 DNA reads TGTGCCAGCAGCTTTGGACAGGGGGCTTATAGCAATCAGCCCCAGCATTTT. This encodes CASSFGQGAYSNQPQHF.

The chain carries TRBV25-1 and TRBJ1-1, with 10 bases that match TRBD1. The CDR3 is 15 residues long. J lost 11 bases, V lost 1 base, and 10 bases had no gene match. The germline CDR1 and CDR2 sequences are MGHDK and SYGVNS. The CDR3 nucleotides are TGTGCCAGCAGTGAATGGACAGGGGGACCCTACAAGGCTTTCTTT. Translated, it gives CASSEWTGGPYKAFF.

As for this clone: A read error may be the cause here, since a much bigger clone is one base away. V and J are TRBV7-6 and TRBJ1-1, with D unclear. The germline V gene encodes CDR1 SGHVS and CDR2 FNYEAQ. The CDR3 totals 13 residues. V lost 1 base to trimming and J lost 5 bases, with 8 bases between them. This CDR3 is CASSLGGGTEAFF. CDR3 coding DNA: TGTGCCAGCAGCTTAGGAGGAGGGACTGAAGCTTTCTTT. Full variable domain (rest looked up from reference TRBV7-6 and TRBJ1-1): GAGVSQSPRYKVTKRGQDVALRCDPISGHVSLYWYRQALGQGPEFLTYFNYEAQQDKSGLPNDRFSAERPEGSISTLTIQRTEQRDSAMYRCASSLGGGTEAFFGQGTRLTVV.

The CDR3 here is CASSPEGDNAKLFF. Written as DNA, the CDR3 is TGTGCCAGCAGCCCAGAGGGGGATAACGCAAAACTGTTTTTT. The J gene is TRBJ1-4, the V gene TRBV7-2; D is perhaps TRBD1 (6 bases). Germline V gives CDR1 SGHTA, CDR2 FQGNSA. V was pared by 5 bases and J by 10 bases, with 17 bases between. The CDR3 extends over 14 amino acids.

Comments on this clone: Additional DNA sequences in this sample encode the identical CDR3. V usage is TRBV9 and J usage is TRBJ1-1; no clear D. V gave up 1 base and J gave up 1 base, with 5 bases separating them. The CDR3 runs to 13 residues. Germline V gene data show CDR1 as SGDLS and CDR2 as YYNGEE. The CDR3 here is CASSVSGNTEAFF. CDR3 in DNA: TGTGCCAGCAGCGTATCAGGGAACACTGAAGCTTTCTTT.

This chain links TRBV27 with TRBJ1-2; 8 bases line up with TRBD1. Germline CDR1 MNHEY, CDR2 SMNVEV (reference sequence). There are 13 residues in the CDR3. V lost 8 bases, J lost 5 bases, and 7 bases stayed unmatched. CDR3 sequence: CASGTTGEYGYTF. The CDR3 DNA reads as TGTGCCAGCGGGACGACAGGGGAGTATGGCTACACCTTC.

The V call is TRBV6-5, the J call TRBJ2-7; 9 nucleotides match TRBD2. The CDR3 loop spans 15 amino acids. V shed 4 bases and J 3 bases; nucleotides not matched to a gene: 7. Germline CDR1 and CDR2: MNHEY and SVGAGI. The CDR3 protein is CASSFPTSGVYEQYF. CDR3 DNA: TGTGCCAGCAGTTTCCCGACTAGCGGAGTCTACGAGCAGTACTTC.

This sequence joins TRBV5-1 and TRBJ1-2; D uncertain. Deletions cut 3 bases from V and 8 bases from J, with 11 bases between. The germline gives CDR1 SGHRS, CDR2 YFSETQ. CDR3 size: 12 residues. CDR3 coding DNA: TGCGCCAGCAGCTCTCCAGGAAAAGGCTACACCTTC. Translated, it gives CASSSPGKGYTF.

The chain combines TRBV10-3 with TRBJ1-5, with D uncertain. The germline V gene encodes CDR1 ENHRY and CDR2 SYGVKD. V shed 2 bases and J shed 3 bases, with 11 bases lying between them. The CDR3 covers 15 residues. The CDR3 coding sequence is TGTGCCATCAGTGAGGAGCCACAGCTCAATCAGCCCCAGCATTTT. The encoded protein is CAISEEPQLNQPQHF.

In this sample, this clone turned up a few times. This chain connects TRBV6-5 to TRBJ1-1, with TRBD1 as a possible D gene (6 bases). CDR1 and CDR2 (germline): MNHEY, SVGAGI. The CDR3 contains 13 residues. V was cut by 2 bases and J by 6 bases, with 10 bases left in between. The CDR3 bases are TGTGCCAGCAGTTACACGGGGGGCTCTGAAGCTTTCTTT. Its protein product is CASSYTGGSEAFF.

The genes are TRBV5-1 and TRBJ2-1, with TRBD2 identical over 7 bases. Germline CDR1 SGHRS, CDR2 YFSETQ. Trimming removed 6 bases from V and 2 bases from J; junction bases left unmatched: 5. This CDR3 comprises 14 residues. CDR3 sequence (DNA): TGCGCCAGCACGGCGGGAGAGGCCTACAATGAGCAGTTCTTC. This codes for CASTAGEAYNEQFF.

The chain carries TRBV7-8 and TRBJ1-1; D is unresolved. With 5 bases removed from V and 1 base from J, the gap between germline ends came to 20 bases. Germline V gene data show CDR1 as SGHVS and CDR2 as FQNEAQ. The CDR3 totals 17 residues. CDR3 coding DNA: TGTGCCAGCAGCCCCCACCTGTCAGGTGTCCCGAACACTGAAGCTTTCTTT. Its protein is CASSPHLSGVPNTEAFF.

This sequence joins TRBV5-4 and TRBJ2-3; tentative D call: TRBD2 (6 bases). The V and J ends lost 0 bases and 4 bases respectively, with 9 bases between them. This CDR3 comprises 14 residues. The germline gives CDR1 SGHNT, CDR2 YYREEE (reference sequence). CDR3 in amino acids: CASSLGLGPDTQYF. CDR3 nucleotide sequence: TGTGCCAGCAGCTTGGGACTAGGCCCAGATACGCAGTATTTT.

The chain couples TRBV5-1 to TRBJ1-1; unclear D gene. Between the trimmed V and J ends, which lost 1 base and 3 bases, there was a span of 7 bases. The V gene's germline CDR1 is SGHRS and CDR2 YFSETQ. This CDR3 contains 13 residues. CDR3 protein: CASSLMEDTEAFF. The CDR3, as DNA: TGCGCCAGCAGCTTGATGGAGGACACTGAAGCTTTCTTT.

The chain joins TRBV7-8 to TRBJ2-7, with 7 positions matching TRBD1. This CDR3 region has 15 residues. Germline V CDR1 and CDR2: SGHVS, FQNEAQ. V gave up 5 bases and J gave up 1 base; unmatched junction bases: 8. CDR3 residues: CASSQFPGQSYEQYF. The CDR3 DNA reads TGTGCCAGCAGCCAATTTCCGGGACAGTCCTACGAGCAGTACTTC.